This T cell receptor (beta chain) was retrieved from a study of blood T cell repertoires in COVID-19. Original handling: Reference gene primers were amplified, and this amplification served to estimate nucleated cell counts. Only in-frame clones appear in the TCRdb table, and some are missing; sequencing was by immunoSEQ multiplex PCR. V, J and clone size derive from that table, while D and trimming were established from the DNA sequence. In the table there are 200,000 to 250,000 clones, 82% of which are singletons. The V gene's germline CDR1 is SQVTM and CDR2 ANQGSEA. The CDR3 loop spans 13 amino acids. V was trimmed by 1 base and J by 8 bases, leaving 12 bases between them. Individuals aged roughly 18 to 90 years were recruited from about two dozen US areas.

Source material: PBMCs or T cells enriched from blood (not recorded which). The TCR was taken from a woman aged 55-70 years who had recovered from COVID-19. The V gene is TRBV29-1, the J gene TRBJ2-1, with unresolved D. As DNA, the CDR3 is TGCAGCGTTGAAGCCGCCAGACGGGATGAGCAGTTCTTC. This codes for CSVEAARRDEQFF.